This TCR beta chain was documented in a study of beta chain features in type 1 diabetes. As regards this clone: Its antigen is currently unknown.

Study results and caveats: cDNA-based sequencing might over-represent cells highly expressing TCR. Researchers report that Type 1 diabetes patients had moderately but significantly shorter TCRB CDR3s across all four CD4+ subsets.

Sequencing targeted expressed TCRB transcripts, as all isolated RNA had been reverse transcribed. Sequencing was performed with immunoSEQ multiplex PCR; in TCRdb, only in-frame clones are kept and a portion is missing. The table has more than 550,000 clones, over 13% seen once; the top ten hold roughly 0.04%. Each sorted fraction was over 95% pure. V lost 0 bases, J lost 3 bases, and 1 base stayed unmatched. The CDR3 runs to 16 residues. Germline lookup yields CDR1 MNHEY and CDR2 SVGAGI. This TCR came from a man in his late teens or twenties with type 1 diabetes. The sample was naive CD4+ T cells from blood. This chain joins TRBV6-5 and TRBJ2-1; the match to TRBD1 covers 11 bases. CDR3 DNA: TGTGCCAGCAGTTACTCAGGGACAGGGGGCTACAATGAGCAGTTCTTC. It encodes CASSYSGTGGYNEQFF.